This is a list of T cell receptor beta chains from one sample in a study of blood T cell repertoires in COVID-19. Profiled with immunoSEQ multiplex PCR; TCRdb holds only in-frame clones, not every one. The repertoire holds about 190,000 clones, with just under 90% as singletons. The source material was peripheral blood. These receptors came from a woman under 30 who had recovered from COVID-19. Both conserved end residues are part of each CDR3. D genes are given only for firm matches. Only part of the rows carry a size: once, few, many, or a class if the clone is expanded.

J gene | CDR3 length | V gene | clone size | D gene | CDR3 DNA | CDR3 protein
TRBJ1-4 | 14 | TRBV5-1 | - | TRBD1 | TGCGCCAGCAGCTTTACAGGGGGCGATGAAAAACTGTTTTTT | CASSFTGGDEKLFF
TRBJ2-2 | 18 | TRBV4-2 | - | TRBD2 | TGTGCCAGCAGCCAAGTTCGACTAGCGGGGGCCCCGCCCGGGGAGCTGTTTTTT | CASSQVRLAGAPPGELFF
TRBJ2-3 | 16 | TRBV5-4 | - | - | TGTGCCAGCAGCTTGCGGACAGGGAGGGTGGTAGATACGCAGTATTTT | CASSLRTGRVVDTQYF
TRBJ1-1 | 11 | TRBV7-2 | - | - | TGTGCCAGCAGTCCCCGGACTGAAGCTTTCTTT | CASSPRTEAFF
TRBJ2-3 | 20 | TRBV3-1/TRBV3-2 | - | TRBD2 | TGTGCCAGCAGTCCGCGGGGGGGTCTGGACGAGCGGCGATACACAGATACGCAGTATTTT | CASSPRGGLDERRYTDTQYF
TRBJ2-2 | 19 | TRBV18 | - | TRBD2 | TGTGCCAGCTCACCATGGAGTAGCGGGAATTTCCCCAACACCGGGGAGCTGTTTTTT | CASSPWSSGNFPNTGELFF
TRBJ2-7 | 13 | TRBV7-9 | - | - | TGTGCCAGCAGCTTCCCCACTTCCTACGAGCAGTACTTC | CASSFPTSYEQYF
TRBJ2-6 | 16 | TRBV14 | - | - | TGTGCCAGCAGCCCCGTGGAGCTCCCCGGGGCCAACGTCCTGACTTTC | CASSPVELPGANVLTF
TRBJ2-1 | 15 | TRBV9 | - | TRBD2 | TGTGCCAGCAGCGTAGGGAGCGGGGCGTACAATGAGCAGTTCTTC | CASSVGSGAYNEQFF
TRBJ2-7 | 14 | TRBV27 | once | TRBD2 | TGTGCCAGCAGACTAGCGGGGGGCAACTACGAGCAGTACTTC | CASRLAGGNYEQYF
TRBJ2-1 | 15 | TRBV5-6 | - | TRBD2 | TGTGCCAGCAGCTTCAGGACTAGCGGGAACAATGAGCAGTTCTTC | CASSFRTSGNNEQFF
TRBJ2-1 | 13 | TRBV9 | - | TRBD2 | TGTGCCAGCAGTTCTCGCGGGAGGGTTGAGCAGTTCTTC | CASSSRGRVEQFF
TRBJ2-4 | 13 | TRBV28 | - | - | TGTGCCACCTCCGACAGAGCCAAAAACATTCAGTACTTC | CATSDRAKNIQYF
TRBJ2-1 | 14 | TRBV24-1 | few | - | TGTGCCACCTCTAGTGGGGGGTCCTACAATGAGCAGTTCTTC | CATSSGGSYNEQFF
TRBJ2-3 | 15 | TRBV7-9 | - | TRBD2 | TGTGCCAGCAGCTCTTTGGGAGGGAACACAGATACGCAGTATTTT | CASSSLGGNTDTQYF
TRBJ2-3 | 16 | TRBV7-2 | - | TRBD2 | TGTGCCAGCAGCTTAGGGACTAGCGGGAGCGGGGATACGCAGTATTTT | CASSLGTSGSGDTQYF
TRBJ1-5 | 14 | TRBV11-2 | - | - | TGTGCCAGCAGCTTACAAGGGGTGAGCCAGCCCCAGCATTTT | CASSLQGVSQPQHF
TRBJ2-7 | 14 | TRBV6-2/TRBV6-3 | - | - | TGTGCCAGCAGTTACCTCTCAGGCCTCTACGAGCAGTACTTC | CASSYLSGLYEQYF
TRBJ2-1 | 18 | TRBV5-4 | - | TRBD2 | TGTGCCAGCAGCATCGATTTTAGCGGGGGCCTCTCTTACAATGAGCAGTTCTTC | CASSIDFSGGLSYNEQFF
TRBJ1-1 | 14 | TRBV5-1 | - | - | TGCGCCAGCAGCTCCCGAGCGATTAACACTGAAGCTTTCTTT | CASSSRAINTEAFF
TRBJ2-1 | 15 | TRBV7-9 | - | TRBD2 | TGTGCCAGCAGCTTATTGGCTAGCGGAATCAATGAGCAGTTCTTC | CASSLLASGINEQFF
TRBJ2-5 | 18 | TRBV4-1 | - | TRBD2 | TGCGCCAGCAGCCAAGAGGTTTCCGGGGGGGGGCACACGGGGACCCAGTACTTC | CASSQEVSGGGHTGTQYF
TRBJ2-7 | 13 | TRBV12-3/TRBV12-4 | - | TRBD2 | TGTGCCAGCAGTTCCGGGGGGTTGTACGAGCAGTACTTC | CASSSGGLYEQYF
TRBJ1-3 | 14 | TRBV7-2 | - | - | TGTGCCAGCAGCTTAAGGACAGCAGGAAACACCATATATTTT | CASSLRTAGNTIYF
TRBJ1-2 | 11 | TRBV6-5 | - | - | TGTGCCAGCACGCTAGGCTATGGCTACACCTTC | CASTLGYGYTF
TRBJ2-1 | 17 | TRBV9 | - | - | TGTGCCAGCAGCGTAGGGAGGGGCTCCTTACGGGAGAATGAGCAGTTCTTC | CASSVGRGSLRENEQFF
TRBJ2-5 | 12 | TRBV11-2 | - | - | TGTGCCAGCAGCTCCGCCGGTTCGGCCCAGTACTTC | CASSSAGSAQYF
TRBJ2-1 | 14 | TRBV9 | - | - | TGTGCCAGCAGTAGGTTGCGGGCGCGATTGGTGCAGTTCTTC | CASSRLRARLVQFF
TRBJ2-7 | 13 | TRBV11-2 | - | - | TGTGCCAGCAGCTTCGGTAGCTCCTACGAGCAGTACTTC | CASSFGSSYEQYF
TRBJ1-2 | 15 | TRBV9 | - | TRBD1 | TGTGCCAGCAGCCTGGGGACAGGGGGCCCCTATGGCTACACCTTC | CASSLGTGGPYGYTF
TRBJ2-3 | 16 | TRBV5-1 | - | TRBD2 | TGCGCCAGCACCCTTGGGACTAGCGGGGATACAGATACGCAGTATTTT | CASTLGTSGDTDTQYF
TRBJ1-2 | 13 | TRBV9 | once | - | TGTGCCAGCAGCGCGGGCTGGGGGGGCGGCTACACCTTC | CASSAGWGGGYTF
TRBJ2-5 | 13 | TRBV10-3 | - | - | TGTGCCATCAGTGAGTCGCGTGGAGAGACCCAGTACTTC | CAISESRGETQYF
TRBJ2-3 | 15 | TRBV5-5 | few | TRBD1 | TGTGCCAGCAGCTATCGGACAGGGGTCACAGATACGCAGTATTTT | CASSYRTGVTDTQYF
TRBJ2-1 | 17 | TRBV24-1 | - | TRBD2 | TGTGCCACCAGTGAACCCAGCCAGCGGGGGGGCCGAAATGAGCAGTTCTTC | CATSEPSQRGGRNEQFF
TRBJ2-1 | 15 | TRBV5-4 | - | TRBD2 | TGTGCCAGCAGCTCCTCTAGCGGGAGTTTCGATGAGCAGTTCTTC | CASSSSSGSFDEQFF
TRBJ2-1 | 14 | TRBV10-3 | - | TRBD2 | TGTGCCATCAGGGGGACTAGCGGCCCTAATGAGCAGTTCTTC | CAIRGTSGPNEQFF
TRBJ2-1 | 17 | TRBV5-1 | - | TRBD2 | TGCGCCAGCAGCCTCACGACGGGACTAGCGGGAGTAAATGAGCAGTTCTTC | CASSLTTGLAGVNEQFF
TRBJ2-2 | 13 | TRBV29-1 | - | TRBD1 | TGCAGCGCCGGACAGGGGGAGGCCGGGGAGCTGTTTTTT | CSAGQGEAGELFF
TRBJ2-3 | 15 | TRBV7-9 | - | TRBD2 | TGTGCCAGCAGCCAACTAGCGGGAACCACAGATACGCAGTATTTT | CASSQLAGTTDTQYF
TRBJ1-2 | 17 | TRBV2 | few | TRBD1 | TGTGCCAGCGATATAGGGGACAGGCCCGAAGCTAACTATGGCTACACCTTC | CASDIGDRPEANYGYTF
TRBJ1-2 | 15 | TRBV5-5 | few | - | TGTGCCAGCAGCTACGACAGCAAGGTAGTCTATGGCTACACCTTC | CASSYDSKVVYGYTF
TRBJ1-5 | 12 | TRBV19 | - | TRBD1 | TGTGCCACCCAGGGGGTGGGTCAGCCCCAGCATTTT | CATQGVGQPQHF
TRBJ1-6 | 15 | TRBV6-5 | - | TRBD1 | TGTGCCAGCAGTTCATACAGGGGAAATAATTCACCCCTCCACTTT | CASSSYRGNNSPLHF
TRBJ2-2 | 14 | TRBV9 | - | - | TGTGCCAGCAGCGTAGCTTCCGGGACCGGGGAGCTGTTTTTT | CASSVASGTGELFF
TRBJ1-3 | 15 | TRBV7-9 | - | TRBD1 | TGTGCCAGCAGCTCAGGGACAGGCTCTGGAAACACCATATATTTT | CASSSGTGSGNTIYF
TRBJ1-2 | 16 | TRBV9 | - | TRBD1 | TGTGCCAGCAGCCCCCCCGCGGGACAGGGGGTTAATGGCTACACCTTC | CASSPPAGQGVNGYTF
TRBJ2-7 | 15 | TRBV3-1/TRBV3-2 | once | - | TGTGCCAGCAGCCAAGATTGGAGGGGGCAGTACGAGCAGTACTTC | CASSQDWRGQYEQYF
TRBJ1-5 | 16 | TRBV5-5 | - | TRBD1 | TGTGCCAGCAGCCCTCACACAGGGGGCATCGGTCAGCCCCAGCATTTT | CASSPHTGGIGQPQHF
TRBJ1-2 | 15 | TRBV7-7 | - | TRBD1 | TGTGCTAGCAGCCCCTTGGACAGGACTAACTATGGCTACACCTTC | CASSPLDRTNYGYTF
TRBJ1-1 | 14 | TRBV5-4 | - | - | TGTGCCAGCAGCGGAGAGCGAACAGGCTCTGAAGCTTTCTTT | CASSGERTGSEAFF
TRBJ2-3 | 18 | TRBV7-3 | - | TRBD2 | TGTGCCAGCAGCTTACATACTCTAGCGGGAGAAGGTGGAGATACGCAGTATTTT | CASSLHTLAGEGGDTQYF
TRBJ2-2 | 20 | TRBV24-1 | - | TRBD2 | TGTGCCACCAGTGCCCTTCGGGCTAGCGGGAGAATGGGGAGCACCGGGGAGCTGTTTTTT | CATSALRASGRMGSTGELFF
TRBJ2-1 | 16 | TRBV4-2 | once | TRBD2 | TGTGCCAGCAGCCAAGCCCGGGTAGCGGGGTACAATGAGCAGTTCTTC | CASSQARVAGYNEQFF
TRBJ2-1 | 15 | TRBV7-3 | - | TRBD2 | TGTGCCAGCAGCTTTAGCGGGAGGGAATACAATGAGCAGTTCTTC | CASSFSGREYNEQFF
TRBJ2-2 | 15 | TRBV24-1 | - | - | TGTGCCACCAGTGATCCGAGTCAGGCCGCCGGGGAGCTGTTTTTT | CATSDPSQAAGELFF
TRBJ1-5 | 16 | TRBV7-9 | - | - | TGTGCCAGCAGCATGCAAGGGGCCGTATCAGGACAGCCCCAGCATTTT | CASSMQGAVSGQPQHF
TRBJ1-2 | 14 | TRBV5-3 | - | - | TGTGCCAGAAAAACAGGGACCCTCCGCCATGGCTACACCTTC | CARKTGTLRHGYTF